These T cell receptor beta chains were read from a single sample in a study of spatial heterogeneity in lung cancer. TCRdb re-called the 5' RACE reads with MiXCR, one entry per CDR3 protein. The repertoire holds approximately 25,000 distinct CDR3 sequences, with roughly 10% as singletons. Sequenced here: lung tumor tissue, sampled at surgery. The receptors come from a male donor with early-stage non-small cell lung cancer. The CDR3 runs from the conserved cysteine through the conserved F or W. A D gene is named only where the DNA matches it firmly. Clone sizes are shown as once, few or many counts, or a class when the clone is expanded.

J | D | V | size | CDR3 | DNA
TRBJ1-4 | NA | TRBV11-2 | few | CASSLNRVKDEKLFF | TGTGCCAGCAGCTTAAACAGGGTGAAGGATGAAAAACTGTTTTTT
TRBJ2-1 | TRBD2 | TRBV20-1 | few | CSAMGLAGPSYNEQFF | TGCAGTGCTATGGGACTAGCGGGGCCCTCCTACAATGAGCAGTTCTTC
TRBJ1-2 | NA | TRBV7-8 | few | CASSHQRGAGNYGYTF | TGTGCCAGCAGCCACCAGAGGGGCGCCGGCAACTATGGCTACACCTTC
TRBJ2-2 | TRBD2 | TRBV20-1 | few | CSARERISGDPRRGELFF | TGCAGTGCTAGAGAGCGCATTAGCGGGGACCCCAGGCGCGGGGAGCTGTTTTTT
TRBJ1-2 | NA | TRBV7-2 | many | CASSLAGSYGYTF | TGTGCCAGCAGCTTAGCAGGGTCCTATGGCTACACCTTC